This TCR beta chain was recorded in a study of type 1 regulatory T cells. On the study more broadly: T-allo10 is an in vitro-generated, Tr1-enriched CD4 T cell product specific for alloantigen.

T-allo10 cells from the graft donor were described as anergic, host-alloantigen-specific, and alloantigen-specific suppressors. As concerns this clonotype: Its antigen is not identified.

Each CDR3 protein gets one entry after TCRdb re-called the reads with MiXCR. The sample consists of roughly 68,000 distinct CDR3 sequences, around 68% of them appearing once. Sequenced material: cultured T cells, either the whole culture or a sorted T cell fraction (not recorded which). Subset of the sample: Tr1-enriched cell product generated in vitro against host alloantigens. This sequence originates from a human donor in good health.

CDR3: CASSFIAGTQYF. CDR3 sequence (DNA): TGCGCCAGCAGCTTTATAGCCGGGACCCAGTACTTC. The rearrangement uses TRBV5-1 and TRBJ2-5; no clear D. The germline V gene encodes CDR1 SGHRS and CDR2 YFSETQ. The CDR3 runs 12 residues. The germline V and J ends were trimmed by 2 bases and 7 bases, with 9 bases remaining between them.